Listed here are 18 T cell receptor beta chains from one sample, sequenced in a study of T-cell reconstitution after alpha-beta-depleted transplantation in children. During its preparation, the TCRbeta library received unique molecular identifiers. A single record per CDR3 protein comes from TCRdb applying MiXCR to the PCR reads. The sample includes 250,000 to 300,000 distinct CDR3 sequences, over 9% seen only once; the top ten take 7.5%. The source material was PBMCs, sampled before TCRalphabeta/CD19-depleted stem cell transplant. Source of these receptors: a boy in the first two years of life with acute myeloid leukemia, due to receive a stem cell transplant.

The CDR3: CASSLPQGYSNQPQHF. The DNA for the CDR3 is TGTGCCAGCAGTTTACCACAGGGCTATAGCAATCAGCCCCAGCATTTT. The rearrangement links TRBV28 to TRBJ1-5; D possibly corresponds to TRBD1 (6 bases). With 2 bases removed from V and 0 bases from J, the gap between germline ends came to 11 bases. The germline V gene encodes CDR1 MDHEN and CDR2 SYDVKM. The CDR3 has 16 amino acids.

There are many counts of this clonotype. The V and J genes are TRBV4-3 and TRBJ1-3, with 8 bases fitting TRBD1. V dropped 3 bases and J dropped 0; count of bases not matched to a gene: 7. The CDR3 spans 17 residues. Germline values: CDR1 LGHNA, CDR2 YSLEER. The DNA of the CDR3 is TGCGCCAGCAGCCAGGGGGACAGGCGTTTCTCTGGAAACACCATATATTTT. Translation: CASSQGDRRFSGNTIYF.

For this clonotype: This clone may be a read error of a much larger clone one base away. The chain links TRBV14 to TRBJ2-1, with 11 nucleotides matching TRBD2. V dropped 4 bases and J dropped 3; count of bases not matched to a gene: 5. Germline CDR1 SGHDN, CDR2 FVKESK. This CDR3 is 16 amino acids long. The CDR3 nucleotides are TGTGCCAGCAGCCGCATAGCGGGAGGGTGCTACAATGAGCAGTTCTTC. Translating gives CASSRIAGGCYNEQFF.

This clonotype was counted ten times or more. CDR3 nucleotides: TGCGCCAGCAGCATCGGGACAGGACAAAACAATGAGCAGTTCTTC. Encoded protein: CASSIGTGQNNEQFF. The chain carries TRBV5-1 and TRBJ2-1, with 8 bases that match TRBD1. The CDR3 is 15 residues long. With 4 bases clipped from V and 5 bases from J, the junction kept 8 bases outside the gene matches. The V gene's germline CDR1 is SGHRS and CDR2 YFSETQ.

The chain recombines TRBV27 with TRBJ2-3; 16 nucleotides agree with TRBD2. The CDR3 runs to 17 residues. The germline CDR1 and CDR2 sequences are MNHEY and SMNVEV (reference sequence). The junction had 7 bases not matched to a gene; V was cut back by 5 bases and J by 5 bases. This CDR3 reads CASSPGTSGRVEDTQYF. In DNA, the CDR3 is TGTGCCAGCAGTCCCGGGACTAGCGGGAGGGTGGAAGATACGCAGTATTTT.

This clonotype showed up many times. The chain recombines TRBV13 with TRBJ2-5; no firm D call. V lost 1 base and J 7 bases, leaving 7 bases between the germline ends. The length of the CDR3 is 12 residues. Germline loops: CDR1 PRHDT, CDR2 FYEKMQ (reference sequence). CDR3 residues: CASSLVGGTQYF. The CDR3 DNA follows: TGTGCCAGCAGCTTAGTTGGTGGGACCCAGTACTTC.

This clonotype has a handful of counts. The chain uses TRBV18 and TRBJ2-7; D unresolved. Per germline, CDR1 KGHSH and CDR2 LQKENI. Trimming left V 0 bases short and J 5 bases short, with 17 bases between. The CDR3 spans 16 residues. CDR3 protein: CASSPPVRQWVHEQYF. In DNA, the CDR3 is TGTGCCAGCTCACCACCTGTCCGTCAGTGGGTTCACGAGCAGTACTTC.

The chain has TRBV11-2 and TRBJ2-2; 7 positions agree with TRBD2. The V segment lost 3 bases and the J segment 6 bases; nucleotides outside the gene matches: 1. CDR3 length: 13 residues. Per germline, CDR1 SGHAT and CDR2 FQNNGV. This CDR3 is CASSFSGSGELFF. In nucleotides, the CDR3 is TGTGCCAGCAGCTTTAGCGGGTCCGGGGAGCTGTTTTTT.

CDR3 DNA: TGTGCCAGCAGTTACGCCGGGACGGGGGTAGGTGAAGCTTTCTTT. Translating it yields CASSYAGTGVGEAFF. The chain is built from TRBV6-5 and TRBJ1-1; weak D call: TRBD1 (5 bases). The CDR3 covers 15 residues. V lost 2 bases and J lost 7, with 17 bases in between. Germline CDR1 reads MNHEY; CDR2 reads SVGAGI.

This clonotype was counted ten times or more. CDR3 protein: CASSYYTEAFF. CDR3 DNA: TGTGCCAGCAGTTACTACACTGAAGCTTTCTTT. The chain links TRBV6-2 or TRBV6-3 to TRBJ1-1; D not certain. With 1 base removed from V and 3 bases from J, the gap between germline ends came to 0 bases. This CDR3 has 11 amino acids. Germline lookup yields CDR1 MNHEY and CDR2 SVGEGT.

This clonotype was detected ten times or more. The V and J genes are TRBV6-2 or TRBV6-3 and TRBJ2-4; D gene uncertain. The CDR3 is made up of 14 amino acids. Germline V gene data show CDR1 as MNHEY and CDR2 as SVGEGT. Trimming left V 8 bases short and J 0 bases short, with 11 bases between. The DNA for the CDR3 is TGTGCCAGCCAAGACACCGCAGCCAAAAACATTCAGTACTTC. Its protein product is CASQDTAAKNIQYF.

This clonotype came up many times. The chain recombines TRBV12-3 or TRBV12-4 with TRBJ2-7; D ambiguous. The CDR3 totals 15 residues. The ends were cut back, 3 bases at V and 2 bases at J, with 14 bases in the middle. Here the CDR3 DNA reads TGTGCCAGCAGTTTGGCCGGTTCCCCCACCTACGAGCAGTACTTC. It yields the protein CASSLAGSPTYEQYF.

This clonotype came up many times. This rearrangement joins TRBV20-1 to TRBJ2-7; D not resolved. Germline CDR1 is DFQATT and CDR2 is SNEGSKA (reference sequence). The V gene lost 0 bases and the J gene lost 2 bases, with 14 bases spanning the gap. The CDR3 runs 15 residues. The CDR3 reads CSAREFTAPTYEQYF. The CDR3 bases are TGCAGTGCTAGAGAATTCACAGCTCCAACCTACGAGCAGTACTTC.

The sample holds many counts of this clonotype. The chain links TRBV24-1 to TRBJ2-7; 7 bases are a match to TRBD1. Germline values: CDR1 KGHDR, CDR2 SFDVKD. V dropped 2 bases and J dropped 5; count of bases not matched to a gene: 8. The CDR3 is 15 amino acids. The DNA of the CDR3 is TGTGCCACCAGTGATTCGACAGGGATAGATGACGAGCAGTACTTC. This sequence encodes CATSDSTGIDDEQYF.

There are a few counts of this clonotype. This rearrangement joins TRBV7-9 to TRBJ2-1, with TRBD2 as a possible D gene (5 bases). V was cut by 5 bases and J by 2 bases, with 10 bases left in between. From germline, CDR1 is SEHNR and CDR2 FQNEAQ (reference sequence). The CDR3 sequence is 14 residues long. The CDR3: CASSGTGAYNEQFF. CDR3 nucleotide sequence: TGTGCCAGCAGCGGTACCGGGGCCTACAATGAGCAGTTCTTC. Supplemented by reference TRBV7-9 and TRBJ2-1, the full variable domain reads DTGVSQNPRHKITKRGQNVTFRCDPISEHNRLYWYRQTLGQGPEFLTYFQNEAQLEKSRLLSDRFSAERPKGSFSTLEIQRTEQGDSAMYLCASSGTGAYNEQFFGPGTRLTVL.

The table lists this clonotype with many counts. The genes are TRBV6-4 and TRBJ2-3, with 7 bases matching TRBD1. J gave up 2 bases and V 3 bases, and 2 bases lay outside the gene matches. CDR1 and CDR2 from the germline V gene are MRHNA and SNTAGT. The CDR3 has 14 amino acids. Here the CDR3 DNA reads TGTGCCAGCAGTGAAGGACAGGACACAGATACGCAGTATTTT. Encoded protein: CASSEGQDTDTQYF.

The rearrangement uses TRBV28 and TRBJ2-1, with 15 bases lining up with TRBD2. CDR3 length: 19 residues. Germline loops: CDR1 MDHEN, CDR2 SYDVKM. V was pared by 6 bases and J by 5 bases, with 14 bases of the junction left unmatched. DNA for the CDR3: TGTGCCAGCAGGTTAGGACTAGCGGGAGGGCCAAAACTACACAATGAGCAGTTCTTC. Translation: CASRLGLAGGPKLHNEQFF.

This clonotype was seen at least ten times. The V and J genes are TRBV7-2 and TRBJ2-2, with a weak D call TRBD2 (6 bases). The V gene's germline CDR1 is SGHTA and CDR2 FQGNSA. V lost 2 bases to trimming and J lost 4 bases, with 14 bases between them. The CDR3 is 16 residues long. Here the CDR3 reads CASSLWGDGGTGELFF. CDR3 DNA: TGTGCCAGCAGCTTATGGGGGGACGGTGGCACCGGGGAGCTGTTTTTT.